The sequence of this T cell receptor beta chain was determined in a study of blood T cell repertoires in COVID-19. Background on the study: T cells, B-cell-depleted T cells, or PBMCs provided the cDNA or gDNA that served as material.

The CDR3 runs 15 residues. Per germline, CDR1 LNHDA and CDR2 SQIVND (reference sequence). V was clipped by 3 bases and J by 1 base, with 9 bases between them. Methods used by the authors: The assay estimated nucleated cells by amplifying reference gene primers. Here immunoSEQ multiplex PCR was the method, and the copy in TCRdb shows in-frame clones only, minus some. Clone size and the V and J calls come from that table; the DNA yielded D and trimming. The sample holds more than 150,000 clones, about 85% seen once. The source is a woman older than 75 with acute or convalescent COVID-19. Sequencing was performed on peripheral blood. J is TRBJ2-2 and V is TRBV19, with D tentatively TRBD2 (6 bases). CDR3 bases: TGTGCCAGTAGTATTGGTAGCGGGAACACCGGGGAGCTGTTTTTT. Protein: CASSIGSGNTGELFF.